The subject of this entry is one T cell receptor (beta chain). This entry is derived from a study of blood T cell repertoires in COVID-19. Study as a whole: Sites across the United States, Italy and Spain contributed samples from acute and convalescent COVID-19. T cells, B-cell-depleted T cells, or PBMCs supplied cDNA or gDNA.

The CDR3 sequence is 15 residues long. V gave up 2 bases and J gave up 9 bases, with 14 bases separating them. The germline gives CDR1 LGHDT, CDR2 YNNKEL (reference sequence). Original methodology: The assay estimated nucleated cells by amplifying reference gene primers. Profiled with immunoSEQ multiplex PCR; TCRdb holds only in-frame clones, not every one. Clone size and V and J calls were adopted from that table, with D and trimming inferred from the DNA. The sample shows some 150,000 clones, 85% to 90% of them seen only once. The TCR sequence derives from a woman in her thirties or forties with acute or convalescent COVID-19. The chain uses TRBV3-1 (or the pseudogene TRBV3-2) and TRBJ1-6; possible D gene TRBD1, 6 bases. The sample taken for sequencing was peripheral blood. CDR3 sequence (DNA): TGTGCCAGCAGCCAAACACAGGGCGGTGGTTCACCCCTCCACTTT. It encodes CASSQTQGGGSPLHF.